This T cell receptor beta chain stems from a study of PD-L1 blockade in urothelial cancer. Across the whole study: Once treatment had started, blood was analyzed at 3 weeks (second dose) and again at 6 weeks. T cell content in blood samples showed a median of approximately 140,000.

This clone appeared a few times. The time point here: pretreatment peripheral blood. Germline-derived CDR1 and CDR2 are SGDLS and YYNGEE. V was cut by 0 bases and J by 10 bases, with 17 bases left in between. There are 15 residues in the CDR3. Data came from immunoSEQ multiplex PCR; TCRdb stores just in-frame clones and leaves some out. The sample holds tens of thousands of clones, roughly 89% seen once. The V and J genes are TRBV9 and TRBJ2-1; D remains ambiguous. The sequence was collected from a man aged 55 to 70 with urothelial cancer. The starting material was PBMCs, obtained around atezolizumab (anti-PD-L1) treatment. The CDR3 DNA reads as TGTGCCAGCAGCGTAGCTTCGCGGCCAATCTGGGAGCAGTTCTTC. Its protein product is CASSVASRPIWEQFF. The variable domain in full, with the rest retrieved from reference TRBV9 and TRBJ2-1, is DSGVTQTPKHLITATGQRVTLRCSPRSGDLSVYWYQQSLDQGLQFLIQYYNGEERAKGNILERFSAQQFPDLHSELNLSSLELGDSALYFCASSVASRPIWEQFFGPGTRLTVL.